This T cell receptor (beta chain) was obtained from a study of cytomegalovirus exposure and HLA in healthy donors. As for this clone: The antigen is not known.

Regarding the study as a whole: Apparent HLA restriction characterized most CMV-associated TCR beta chains in a later analysis. The investigators catalogued 150 to 200 TCR beta chains as cytomegalovirus-associated. Most TCR beta V segments were productive about 90% or about 30% of the time in an earlier analysis.

There are 14 residues in the CDR3. V was pared by 1 base and J by 2 bases, with 8 bases between. The germline V gene encodes CDR1 LNHDA and CDR2 SQIVND (reference sequence). PCR was performed using 60 Vbeta and 13 Jbeta primers. The table came from immunoSEQ multiplex PCR; TCRdb's copy has only in-frame clones and leaves some out. The sample has some 110,000 clones; over 60% are singletons. Sequenced input: PBMCs. This clonotype originated in a woman aged 18-35 years in good health and CMV-seropositive. The V and J genes are TRBV19 and TRBJ1-2; D is perhaps TRBD1 (6 bases). CDR3 sequence reads: CASSIGQVNYGYTF. The CDR3 DNA reads as TGTGCCAGTAGTATAGGACAGGTGAACTATGGCTACACCTTC.